This T cell receptor beta chain was obtained from a study of beta chain features in type 1 diabetes (dated by TCRdb to about 2018). As for the study more broadly: Mean age, gender distribution, total cell number and subset yield were not different between patients and healthy donors. A total of roughly 98,000,000 sorted cells were examined across all samples, and RNA yield correlated strongly with the number of cells per subset. In the study, TCRB repertoires of sorted circulating CD4+ T cell subsets from recently diagnosed type 1 diabetes patients were compared with those of matched healthy donors. Regulatory and stem cell-like memory subsets were isolated from only 8 patients and roughly eight healthy donors, whereas naive and central memory subsets came from all 30 or so donors. Study-wide findings and limitations: Naive, central memory and regulatory TCRB repertoires appeared to be more similar among patients than among healthy donors. A moderate but significant shortening of TCRB CDR3 length was observed in type 1 diabetes patients in all four CD4+ subsets. Fewer insertions and more nucleotide deletions at VDJ recombination sites were observed in patients with type 1 diabetes, implying thymic rearrangement abnormalities. Shorter templates might be favored by PCR, yet because patient and control samples were amplified and corrected together, any such skew would affect both groups equally. Sequencing cDNA rather than genomic DNA could over-represent highly expressing activated cells, although activation and CD3 levels did not differ between groups. Because small numbers of individuals were included in the HLA sub-analyses, any influence of HLA type on TCRB rearrangement was left unresolved.

CDR1 and CDR2, looked up from the germline V gene (reference sequence), are SGHAT and FQDESV. From V the trimming removes 6 bases and from J it removes 0 bases, while the gene matches leave 6 bases of the junction unaccounted for. The CDR3, cysteine through phenylalanine, is 15 amino acids long. The sequence is cut down to CDR3 DNA, 45 bases in frame from base 1. The entire amount of isolated RNA was reverse transcribed using the High Capacity cDNA Reverse Transcription Kit, so the sequenced TCRB transcripts were expressed ones. Deep immunoSEQ sequencing was performed on naive, central memory and regulatory T cell samples, with an average of roughly 3.5 million total reads per sample. Sorted cells were lysed in RLT buffer and RNA was extracted with DNase-treated RNeasy Micro or Mini kits, depending on cell number. Each cell subset was processed separately to prevent cross-contamination, with patient and healthy donor samples processed together. The immunoSEQ multiplex PCR was used to amplify TCRB sequences from cDNA, generating 87-bp fragments that spanned the CDR3 region. Sequencing of the amplicons was done on the Illumina HiSeq platform. The authors' analysis ran thus. PCR bias was corrected computationally using synthetic template baselines, and reads within Hamming distance 2 were collapsed, with unmergeable singletons discarded. Reads were aligned against IMGT so that V, D and J genes, CDR3 length and insertions or deletions at six rearrangement sites could be assigned. Clonotype counts were normalized to sorted cell number within each subset before computing true diversity and Gini coefficients with the tcR R package. The overlap coefficient, calculated on TCRB nucleotide sequences, was used to measure repertoire sharing. The table comes from immuneACCESS by way of TCRdb, which keeps in-frame sequences with V and J called. Part of the clones is missing from these tables; in studies checked, under half for an unresolved V gene and the rest for unknown reasons. The V and J calls and the clone size are those of that table, but D and trimming were determined from the DNA. The sample table shows about 220,000 clones, and 11% are seen once. The ten largest clones take up 1% to 1.5% of the sample.

Each donor gave one peripheral blood draw, averaging roughly 100 mL, which was collected into heparinised tubes. A BD FACSAria II and a panel including CD45RO, CCR7, CD25, CD127, CD95 and CD27 were used to sort naive, central memory, regulatory and stem cell-like memory CD4+ T cells. Purity was above 95% for every sorted population. PBMCs were isolated immediately by Lymphoprep density gradient centrifugation and stained directly without culture. To minimize batch effects, samples were stained and sorted in pairs, one healthy donor with one patient per experiment. As regards this clone: Its antigen is not yet known. It has no much larger one-base neighbor in the sample; base qualities were not kept.

Sequenced material: central memory CD4+ T cells from blood. This sequence originates from a man between 18 and 29 years old in good health. Recombination connected TRBV11-1 to TRBJ2-7, and 9 bases in between align with TRBD1. The sequence in DNA is TGTGCCAGCAGTCTACAGGGGGCCAACTCCTACGAGCAGTACTTC. Translated, it gives CASSLQGANSYEQYF.